The 14 T cell receptor beta chains listed next were all sequenced from one sample in a study of blood T cell repertoires in COVID-19. The method was immunoSEQ multiplex PCR; TCRdb's version includes in-frame clones alone and lacks a portion of them. The sample includes around 130,000 clones, under 90% of them seen just once. The sample consisted of peripheral blood. These receptors all come from a man aged 60 to 69 with acute or convalescent COVID-19.

V gene TRBV6-5 combines with J gene TRBJ1-2, with D possibly being TRBD1 (5 bases). The CDR3 is made up of 13 amino acids. The germline V gene encodes CDR1 MNHEY and CDR2 SVGAGI. The V gene lost 7 bases and the J gene lost 4 bases, with 13 bases spanning the gap. CDR3 in DNA: TGTGCCAGCACCCGGGGGGAAGGCTATGGCTACACCTTC. Its translation is CASTRGEGYGYTF.

This clone was counted a single time. This sequence joins TRBV5-1 and TRBJ2-5; 8 positions agree with TRBD1. After removal of 0 bases from V and 0 bases from J, the junction contained 4 bases not matched to a gene. CDR1 is SGHRS and CDR2 is YFSETQ in the germline V gene. CDR3 size: 16 residues. CDR3 DNA sequence: TGCGCCAGCAGCTTGGCTCGACAGGGGAACCAAGAGACCCAGTACTTC. It specifies CASSLARQGNQETQYF.

The chain couples TRBV7-2 to TRBJ2-5; D gene ambiguous. CDR1 is SGHTA and CDR2 is FQGNSA in the germline V gene. The CDR3 is 14 residues long. The V end lost 1 base, the J end lost 2 bases, and 8 bases lay between the germline ends. The CDR3 protein is CASSLGASQETQYF. CDR3 nucleotides: TGTGCCAGCAGCTTAGGAGCTAGTCAAGAGACCCAGTACTTC.

The rearrangement links TRBV20-1 to TRBJ1-1; 10 bases fit TRBD1. CDR3 size: 11 residues. CDR1 is DFQATT and CDR2 is SNEGSKA in the germline V gene (reference sequence). After removal of 8 bases from V and 7 bases from J, the junction contained 4 bases not matched to a gene. CDR3 nucleotide sequence: TGCAGTACTGGACAGGGGGGTGAAGCTTTCTTT. Translating gives CSTGQGGEAFF.

The rearrangement uses TRBV5-6 and TRBJ1-3, with a possible D match to TRBD1 (6 bases). Germline loops: CDR1 SGHDT, CDR2 YYEEEE. The CDR3 runs to 14 residues. The V end was cut by 4 bases, the J end by 8 bases, with 16 bases between. The CDR3 loop is CASSQRQEADTIYF. CDR3 DNA sequence: TGTGCCAGCAGCCAAAGACAGGAAGCGGACACCATATATTTT.

Concerning this clone: One end of the junction is discordant with germline, which a read error may explain. The chain links TRBV2 to TRBJ2-7, with 7 nucleotides matching TRBD2. The CDR3 spans 13 residues. CDR1 and CDR2 from the germline V gene are SNHLY and FYNNEI. Here the CDR3 reads CASRWTSLDEQYF. The DNA of the CDR3 is TGTGCAAGCAGGTGGACTAGTCTCGACGAGCAGTACTTC.

The V gene is TRBV27, the J gene TRBJ2-1, with 13 bases that match TRBD2. Losses at the gene ends were 4 bases for V and 9 bases for J; bases not matched to a gene: 3. Germline values: CDR1 MNHEY, CDR2 SMNVEV (reference sequence). There are 14 residues in the CDR3. This CDR3 reads CASSWTSGSGEQFF. The CDR3 DNA sequence: TGTGCCAGCAGTTGGACTAGCGGGAGTGGTGAGCAGTTCTTC.

The V gene is TRBV11-3, the J gene TRBJ2-1, with 12 bases matching TRBD2. The CDR3 contains 19 residues. Germline V gives CDR1 SGHNT, CDR2 YENEEA. V trimming: 5 bases; J trimming: 0 bases; junction bases outside the gene matches: 11. The CDR3 DNA follows: TGTGCCAGCAGCGGCCCCGGGACTAGCGGGCCAGCCTCCTACAATGAGCAGTTCTTC. Residues: CASSGPGTSGPASYNEQFF. The complete variable domain, with remaining parts taken from reference TRBV11-3 and TRBJ2-1, reads EAGVVQSPRYKIIEKKQPVAFWCNPISGHNTLYWYLQNLGQGPELLIRYENEEAVDDSQLPKDRFSAERLKGVDSTLKIQPAELGDSAVYLCASSGPGTSGPASYNEQFFGPGTRLTVL.

The CDR3 nucleotides are TGTGCCTGGAGGGGGGACGGGACTAGCGGGACCAGCTCCTACGAGCAGTACTTC. As protein: CAWRGDGTSGTSSYEQYF. The chain combines TRBV30 with TRBJ2-7; 13 bases fit TRBD2. The CDR3 sequence is 18 residues long. Germline CDR1 reads GTSNPN; CDR2 reads SVGIG (reference sequence). Trimming cost V 3 bases and J 0 bases; bases outside gene matches: 11.

The CDR3 coding sequence is TGCGCCAGCAGCCAATCGATAGCGGGGGTAGCCGGGGAGCTGTTTTTT. It translates to CASSQSIAGVAGELFF. The chain combines TRBV4-3 with TRBJ2-2, with 9 bases that match TRBD2. Germline CDR1 and CDR2: LGHNA and YSLEER. The V gene end was trimmed by 2 bases and the J gene end by 6 bases; junction bases not matched to a gene: 7. The CDR3 spans 16 residues.

The CDR3 bases are TGTGCCAGCAGTTCCCCGACAGGGACGAATTCACCCCTCCACTTT. This translates into CASSSPTGTNSPLHF. V gene TRBV28 combines with J gene TRBJ1-6; 7 bases are shared with TRBD1. The CDR3 covers 15 residues. The V gene's germline CDR1 is MDHEN and CDR2 SYDVKM. Losses at the gene ends were 4 bases for V and 7 bases for J; bases not matched to a gene: 7.

J is TRBJ2-2 and V is TRBV6-1; 7 bases map to TRBD2. Germline V gene sequence: CDR1 MNHNS, CDR2 SASEGT. The CDR3 runs to 15 residues. The J segment lost 7 bases and the V segment lost 3 bases, leaving 8 bases of the junction unmatched. In nucleotides, the CDR3 is TGTGCCAGCAGTGACAGGGACTACGCTGACGGGGAGCTGTTTTTT. Its translation: CASSDRDYADGELFF.

The chain is built from TRBV4-2 and TRBJ2-3; D is undetermined. The length of the CDR3 is 15 residues. Between the trimmed V and J ends, which lost 4 bases and 0 bases, there was a span of 11 bases. Germline V gives CDR1 LGHNA, CDR2 YNFKEQ. CDR3 region: CASSLQFSSTDTQYF. CDR3 nucleotides: TGTGCCAGCAGCCTACAGTTCTCTAGCACAGATACGCAGTATTTT.

The V and J genes are TRBV3-1 (or the pseudogene TRBV3-2) and TRBJ1-6; D is uncertain. The V gene lost 0 bases and the J gene lost 7 bases, with 10 bases spanning the gap. This CDR3 contains 15 residues. Germline CDR1 and CDR2: LGHDT and YNNKEL (reference sequence). The CDR3 bases are TGTGCCAGCAGCCAAGAGGGCCCGCAAAATTCACCCCTCCACTTT. Its translation is CASSQEGPQNSPLHF.